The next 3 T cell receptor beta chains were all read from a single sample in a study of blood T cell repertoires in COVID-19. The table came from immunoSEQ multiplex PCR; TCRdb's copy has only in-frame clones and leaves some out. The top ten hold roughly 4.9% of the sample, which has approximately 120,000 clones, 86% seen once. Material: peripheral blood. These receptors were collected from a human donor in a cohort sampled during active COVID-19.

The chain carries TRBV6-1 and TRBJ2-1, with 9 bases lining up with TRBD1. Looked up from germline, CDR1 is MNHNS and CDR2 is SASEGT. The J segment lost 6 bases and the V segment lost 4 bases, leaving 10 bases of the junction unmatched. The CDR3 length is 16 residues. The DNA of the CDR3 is TGTGCCAGCAGTGCCCCCGGACAGGGGTTTCGCAATGAGCAGTTCTTC. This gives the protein CASSAPGQGFRNEQFF.

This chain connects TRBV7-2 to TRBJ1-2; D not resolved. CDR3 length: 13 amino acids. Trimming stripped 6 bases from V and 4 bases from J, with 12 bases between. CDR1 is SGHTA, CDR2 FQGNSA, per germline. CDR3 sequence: CASRIRAGYGYTF. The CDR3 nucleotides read TGTGCCAGCAGGATCAGAGCGGGCTATGGCTACACCTTC.

The CDR3 sequence is CASSPALWGEGLWAETQYF. Written as DNA, the CDR3 is TGCGCCAGCAGCCCGGCTCTTTGGGGGGAGGGCCTGTGGGCGGAGACCCAGTACTTC. V gene TRBV4-3 combines with J gene TRBJ2-5, with 7 bases aligning to TRBD2. The CDR3 covers 19 residues. Germline V gives CDR1 LGHNA, CDR2 YSLEER. V trimming: 4 bases; J trimming: 5 bases; junction bases outside the gene matches: 22.